This T cell receptor (beta chain) comes out of a study of beta chain features in type 1 diabetes. Background on the study: There were about 110,000,000 sorted cells examined across all samples.

Once sorted, every population was more than 95% pure. Study-wide results and limits: Type 1 diabetes patients had TCRB CDR3s that were shorter (moderately but significantly so) in all four CD4+ subsets.

The isolated RNA, all of it, was reverse transcribed, so expressed TCRB transcripts were what got sequenced. Deep immunoSEQ sequencing covered naive, central memory and regulatory T cell samples. Clones were sequenced by immunoSEQ multiplex PCR, and TCRdb holds only the in-frame ones, with some missing. The sample lists about 130,000 clones, 7% to 10% occurring once. CDR3 length: 16 amino acids. The germline gives CDR1 MNHNY, CDR2 SVGAGI (reference sequence). Trimming removed 6 bases from V and 1 base from J; junction bases left unmatched: 6. Of note for this clone: The antigen is not known.

Source material: central memory CD4+ T cells from blood. This clonotype was sampled from a man aged 25 to 40 with type 1 diabetes. The J gene is TRBJ2-3, the V gene TRBV6-6; 11 nucleotides agree with TRBD2. CDR3 residues: CASSPYSGGGTDTQYF. As DNA, the CDR3 is TGTGCCAGCAGCCCTTATAGCGGGGGGGGCACAGATACGCAGTATTTT.